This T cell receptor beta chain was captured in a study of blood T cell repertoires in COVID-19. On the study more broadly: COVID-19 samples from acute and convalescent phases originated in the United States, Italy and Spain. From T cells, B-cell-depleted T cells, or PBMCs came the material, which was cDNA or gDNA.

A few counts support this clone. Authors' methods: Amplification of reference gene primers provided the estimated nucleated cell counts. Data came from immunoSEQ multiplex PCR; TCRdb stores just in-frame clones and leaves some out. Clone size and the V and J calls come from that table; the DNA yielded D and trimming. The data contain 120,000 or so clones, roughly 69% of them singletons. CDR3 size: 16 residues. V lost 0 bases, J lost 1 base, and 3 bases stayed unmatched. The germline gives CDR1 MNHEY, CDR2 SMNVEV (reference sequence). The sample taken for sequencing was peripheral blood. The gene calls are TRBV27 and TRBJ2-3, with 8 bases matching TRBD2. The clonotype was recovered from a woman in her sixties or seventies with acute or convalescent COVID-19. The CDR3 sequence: CASSLSPAGGTDTQYF. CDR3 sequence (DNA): TGTGCCAGCAGTTTATCCCCAGCGGGGGGCACAGATACGCAGTATTTT.